Following are 12 T cell receptor beta chains from one sample sequenced in a study of CD8 T cells in ankylosing spondylitis. In TCRdb, the 5' RACE reads were re-called with MiXCR into one record per CDR3 protein. This table has 300,000 to 350,000 distinct CDR3 sequences, roughly 15% appearing once. The source material was blood, either unsorted or a sorted T cell fraction (not recorded which). The receptors were sampled from a male donor with ankylosing spondylitis or in good health (not recorded which).

This clonotype appeared a few times. V is TRBV7-9 and J is TRBJ2-2; 7 bases fit TRBD2. The V gene's germline CDR1 is SEHNR and CDR2 FQNEAQ (reference sequence). V gave up 7 bases and J gave up 3 bases; unmatched junction bases: 5. This CDR3 region has 14 residues. CDR3 nucleotide sequence: TGTGCCAGCATATCTAGCGGCCACACCGGGGAGCTGTTTTTT. This sequence encodes CASISSGHTGELFF. The whole variable domain, filled in from reference TRBV7-9 and TRBJ2-2, reads DTGVSQNPRHKITKRGQNVTFRCDPISEHNRLYWYRQTLGQGPEFLTYFQNEAQLEKSRLLSDRFSAERPKGSFSTLEIQRTEQGDSAMYLCASISSGHTGELFFGEGSRLTVL.

The chain joins TRBV6-1 to TRBJ1-5; D is possibly TRBD1 (5 bases). Germline V gene sequence: CDR1 MNHNS, CDR2 SASEGT. The length of the CDR3 is 14 residues. The V end lost 6 bases, the J end lost 6 bases, and 15 bases lay between the germline ends. CDR3 DNA sequence: TGTGCCAGCAGCAGAGGGGTTGAGGGTCAGCCCCAGCATTTT. Amino acids: CASSRGVEGQPQHF.

This clonotype was picked up many times. This chain uses TRBV11-2 with TRBJ2-1, with 7 positions matching TRBD1. Looked up from germline, CDR1 is SGHAT and CDR2 is FQNNGV. This CDR3 has 14 amino acids. The trim removed 1 base at V and 7 bases at J, leaving 4 bases unmatched. The CDR3 reads CASSLGTGPNEQFF. CDR3 bases: TGTGCCAGCAGCTTAGGGACAGGCCCTAATGAGCAGTTCTTC. The variable domain in full, with the rest retrieved from reference TRBV11-2 and TRBJ2-1, is EAGVAQSPRYKIIEKRQSVAFWCNPISGHATLYWYQQILGQGPKLLIQFQNNGVVDDSQLPKDRFSAERLKGVDSTLKIQPAKLEDSAVYLCASSLGTGPNEQFFGPGTRLTVL.

J is TRBJ1-2 and V is TRBV29-1; D gene ambiguous. Germline CDR1 reads SQVTM; CDR2 reads ANQGSEA. The germline V and J ends were trimmed by 4 bases and 7 bases, with 10 bases remaining between them. CDR3 size: 11 residues. The CDR3 loop is CSVGGSAGYTF. CDR3 nucleotides: TGCAGCGTTGGAGGGAGCGCTGGCTACACCTTC.

The V gene is TRBV2, the J gene TRBJ2-1, with a tentative D call TRBD2 (6 bases). This CDR3 contains 14 residues. Trimming removed 7 bases at V and 4 bases at J, with 14 bases between. Germline loops: CDR1 SNHLY, CDR2 FYNNEI. CDR3 in amino acids: CASKSRDSYNEQFF. CDR3 DNA: TGTGCCAGCAAATCCAGGGACTCGTACAATGAGCAGTTCTTC.

A few counts support this clonotype. The rearrangement uses TRBV12-3 or TRBV12-4 and TRBJ2-2, with 13 bases that match TRBD2. The CDR3 is 19 residues long. V dropped 4 bases and J dropped 0; count of bases not matched to a gene: 8. The CDR3 DNA sequence: TGTGCCAGCAGTTCGACTAGCGGGGGGATCCTTGCGAACACCGGGGAGCTGTTTTTT. It encodes CASSSTSGGILANTGELFF.

The rearrangement joins TRBV5-1 to TRBJ2-3; 8 bases fit TRBD2. The CDR3 totals 14 residues. The junction had 5 bases not matched to a gene; V was cut back by 4 bases and J by 4 bases. From germline, CDR1 is SGHRS and CDR2 YFSETQ. The CDR3 region is CASSPGRVADTQYF. The CDR3 nucleotides are TGCGCCAGCAGCCCCGGGAGGGTCGCAGATACGCAGTATTTT.

This clonotype was recorded at least ten times. The rearrangement joins TRBV12-3 or TRBV12-4 to TRBJ2-7; D gene unclear. V was pared by 3 bases and J by 2 bases, with 5 bases between. This CDR3 is 12 amino acids long. CDR3 in DNA: TGTGCCAGCAGTTTCGGGCCCTACGAGCAGTACTTC. Protein product: CASSFGPYEQYF.

The table lists this clonotype with a few counts. The rearrangement joins TRBV12-3 or TRBV12-4 to TRBJ1-3; D is ambiguous. Trimming took off 3 bases at V and 4 bases at J, with 13 bases between the two ends. CDR3 length: 15 amino acids. In DNA form, the CDR3 reads TGTGCCAGCAGTTTCTTTACACGGTCAGGAAACACCATATATTTT. It specifies CASSFFTRSGNTIYF.

This clonotype was seen only a few times. The rearrangement links TRBV5-1 to TRBJ2-5; weak D call: TRBD1 (6 bases). CDR1 and CDR2 (germline): SGHRS, YFSETQ. This CDR3 has 13 residues. V was cut by 1 base and J by 7 bases, with 11 bases left in between. The CDR3 sequence is CASSLTPRGTQYF. The CDR3 DNA reads TGCGCCAGCAGCTTGACCCCCAGGGGGACCCAGTACTTC.

The chain employs TRBV4-2 and TRBJ2-2; 11 positions agree with TRBD1. The CDR3 length is 19 residues. The ends lost 0 bases at V and 4 bases at J; junction bases unmatched: 10. CDR1 and CDR2 (germline): LGHNA, YNFKEQ. The CDR3 nucleotides read TGTGCCAGCAGCCAAGATGAGCGGACAGGGGGCATGCTCACCGGGGAGCTGTTTTTT. Translating it yields CASSQDERTGGMLTGELFF.

This clonotype has a handful of counts. This chain uses TRBV7-2 with TRBJ2-1; 9 bases agree with TRBD2. Trimming removed 2 bases from V and 4 bases from J; junction bases left unmatched: 6. CDR1 is SGHTA, CDR2 FQGNSA, per germline. The CDR3 runs to 16 residues. The CDR3 spells CASSLSGGSLYNEQFF. In DNA, the CDR3 is TGTGCCAGCAGCTTAAGCGGGGGGTCACTATACAATGAGCAGTTCTTC.